The T cell receptor (beta chain) described here comes from a study of T cells in Graves' hyperthyroidism and ophthalmopathy. The wider study: It was at initial diagnosis, before any treatment, that peripheral blood was collected.

The source material, RNA transcripts, was used to amplify TCR beta CDR3 regions. Initially, a first-round RT-PCR of the TCR CDR3 employed the HTBI primer set. MiXCR, applied by TCRdb to the multiplex PCR reads, yields one record per CDR3 protein. Among about 400,000 distinct CDR3 sequences listed, roughly 15% were seen once. Patients affected by ophthalmopathy presented a Clinical Activity Score of at least 3, a NOSPECS grade of at least 4, and disease duration below 3 months. Diagnoses used clinical symptoms, serum thyroxine and TRAb, thyroid ultrasound and orbital computed tomography. This CDR3 is built from 16 residues. J gave up 0 bases and V 3 bases, and 1 base lay outside the gene matches. At least ten counts were recorded for this clonotype.

This sequence was found in a young woman with Graves' ophthalmopathy. This chain uses TRBV12-3 or TRBV12-4 with TRBJ1-3; 11 bases agree with TRBD1. The source material was blood. The CDR3 DNA reads as TGTGCCAGCAGTTTGGGGACAGGGGGCTCTGGAAACACCATATATTTT. Translating it yields CASSLGTGGSGNTIYF.